This T cell receptor (beta chain) was found in a study of blood T cell repertoires in COVID-19. Study as a whole: Sites in the United States, Italy and Spain provided acute and convalescent COVID-19 samples. Nucleic acid was either cDNA or gDNA, and it came from T cells, B-cell-depleted T cells, or PBMCs.

How the authors handled the data: The authors estimated nucleated cell counts from reference gene primer amplification. Data came from immunoSEQ multiplex PCR; TCRdb stores just in-frame clones and leaves some out. The DNA gave D and trimming, while V, J and clone size come from that table. The table shows about 220,000 clones, with 85% occurring only once. Germline CDR1 reads SGDLS; CDR2 reads YYNGEE. The CDR3 totals 14 residues. Between the trimmed V and J ends, which lost 6 bases and 0 bases, there was a span of 10 bases. The rearrangement links TRBV9 to TRBJ2-1; D uncertain. This receptor was identified in a woman in her 70s with COVID-19, enrolled during active disease. The sample consisted of peripheral blood. CDR3 in DNA: TGTGCCAGCAACCCAACAAGCTCCTACAATGAGCAGTTCTTC. It is translated as CASNPTSSYNEQFF.